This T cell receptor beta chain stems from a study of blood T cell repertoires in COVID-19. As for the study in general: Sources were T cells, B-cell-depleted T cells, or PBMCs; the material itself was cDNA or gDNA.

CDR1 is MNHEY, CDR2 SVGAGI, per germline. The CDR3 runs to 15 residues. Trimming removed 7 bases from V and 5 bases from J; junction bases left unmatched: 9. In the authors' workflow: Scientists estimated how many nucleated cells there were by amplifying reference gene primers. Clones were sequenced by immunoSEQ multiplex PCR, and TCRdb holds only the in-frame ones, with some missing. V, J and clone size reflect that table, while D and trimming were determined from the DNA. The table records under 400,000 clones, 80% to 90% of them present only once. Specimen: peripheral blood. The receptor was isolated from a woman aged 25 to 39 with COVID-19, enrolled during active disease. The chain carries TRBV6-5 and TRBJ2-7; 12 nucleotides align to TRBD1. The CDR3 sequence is CASIIGGQGADEQYF. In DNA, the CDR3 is TGTGCCAGCATTATTGGGGGACAGGGGGCGGACGAGCAGTACTTC.